The clone carrying this T cell receptor (beta chain) was seen repeatedly, ten times or more. Antigen specificity is unknown. iRepertoire HTBI primers and Arm-PCR of CDR3 regions built TCR beta libraries. One entry per CDR3 protein, called by TCRdb with MiXCR from the multiplex PCR reads. The data hold around 250,000 distinct CDR3 sequences, with more than 15% observed a single time. The source of the sample is a study of regulatory T cells in long-lasting Graves disease. Study-level results: Among samples with persistent disease, TRBV28, TRBJ1-2 and TRBJ2-5 were favored. Examination was confined to peripheral blood, excluding thyroid tissue. Owing to a sample size that was small, accuracy may have been reduced.

The sample's time point: newly diagnosed GD, antithyroid drugs for less than 3 months. Making the TCR library involved RNA that had been extracted from PBMCs. V was pared by 2 bases and J by 5 bases, with 9 bases between. Per germline, CDR1 SEHNR and CDR2 FQNEAQ (reference sequence). The CDR3 sequence is 13 residues long. This same sample was also part of a study on T cells in Graves' hyperthyroidism and ophthalmopathy. That source reports: The HTBI set primed first-round TCR CDR3 RT-PCR.

Source: peripheral blood mononuclear cells (PBMCs), taken at new diagnosis, from a patient treated with antithyroid drugs. This sequence joins TRBV7-9 and TRBJ2-5; the D gene is possibly TRBD2 (5 bases). The source of this sequence is a woman under 40 with Graves disease. Here the CDR3 DNA reads TGTGCCAGCAGCTTAAGCGGCCTCGAGACCCAGTACTTC. Translation gives CASSLSGLETQYF.